Sequencing of this T cell receptor beta chain was carried out in a study of OX40 agonist ivuxolimab in advanced cancers. Study details: With ivuxolimab, an agonistic anti-OX40 (CD134) antibody, patients were treated. Dose-escalation patients suffered from hepatocellular carcinoma, melanoma, renal cell or head and neck cancer.

Germline values: CDR1 SGHRS, CDR2 YFSETQ. The CDR3 is 15 residues long. With regard to this clone: Its cognate antigen is unknown. The junction departs from germline at one end; a sequencing error may be responsible.

Overall study results and limits: Low normalized T-cell clonal expansion was also seen in some nonresponders.

Clones were read by immunoSEQ multiplex PCR, and TCRdb kept only the in-frame ones, dropping some. The table lists 35,000 to 40,000 clones, roughly 72% of them singletons. The TCR was taken from an adult with an advanced solid tumor such as melanoma, head and neck, liver or kidney cancer. Specimen: CD4+ or CD8+ T cells sorted from blood, collected in a trial of the OX40 agonist ivuxolimab. The rearrangement uses TRBV5-1 and TRBJ1-6; D is possibly TRBD1 (5 bases). CDR3 in amino acids: CASSLQVSSNSPLHF. The CDR3 nucleotides are TGCGCCAGCAGCTTACAGGTGTCCTCTAATTCACCCCTCCACTTT.